A selection of T cell receptor beta chains follows, all from one sample in a study of circulating CD8 cells and anti-PD-1 response in melanoma. TCRdb itself ran the reads through MiXCR, one entry per CDR3 protein. The table includes approximately 1,400 distinct CDR3 sequences, roughly 9.2% detected once. The material was CD8+ T cells from PBMCs, obtained at baseline or after one month of anti-PD-1 therapy (not recorded which). These TCRs come from a human donor with melanoma. Both conserved end residues are part of each CDR3. A D gene is named only where the DNA matches it firmly. Some rows have no size entry. The others give once, few or many, or a class for an expanded clone.

abundance,j_gene,d_gene,v_gene,CDR3nt,CDR3aa
large,TRBJ1-5,TRBD1,TRBV27,TGTGCCAGCAGTTTATGGGGACAGCAGCCCCAGCATTTT,CASSLWGQQPQHF
medium-sized,TRBJ2-1,.,TRBV7-2,TGTGCCAGCAGCTTAGGGCTGCTCTCCTACAATGAGCAGTTCTTC,CASSLGLLSYNEQFF
large,TRBJ1-2,.,TRBV5-1,TGCGCCAGCAGCCCGGAAGTAGCCAACTATGGCTACACCTTC,CASSPEVANYGYTF
large,TRBJ1-5,.,TRBV19,TGTGCCAGTAGTATAGATCCCCCCAATCAGCCCCAGCATTTT,CASSIDPPNQPQHF
.,TRBJ2-1,.,TRBV19,TGTGCCAGTAGGTGGGGCAATGAGCAGTTCTTC,CASRWGNEQFF
medium-sized,TRBJ2-7,.,TRBV7-9,TGTGCCAGCGGGTGGGCCGACGAGCAGTACTTC,CASGWADEQYF
large,TRBJ2-7,.,TRBV19,TGTGCCAGTAGTTTGCAAGGGGGCTACGAGCAGTACTTC,CASSLQGGYEQYF
few,TRBJ2-5,.,TRBV29-1,TGCAGCGTTGTTTTGGGGACCGGGTTCGAGACCCAGTACTTC,CSVVLGTGFETQYF
medium-sized,TRBJ1-5,.,TRBV5-8,TGTGCCAGCAGCTTGGCCCCTGTTAGCAATCAGCCCCAGCATTTT,CASSLAPVSNQPQHF
.,TRBJ1-1,.,TRBV19,TGTGCCATAAGGCAGGGCGCCGGCATTGAAGCTTTCTTT,CAIRQGAGIEAFF
large,TRBJ1-6,TRBD1,TRBV19,TGTGCCAGTAGGCACAGTACAGGGGCAAATTCACCCCTCCACTTT,CASRHSTGANSPLHF
large,TRBJ1-1,.,TRBV19,TGTGCCAGTAGCCTCGGGATGAACACTGAAGCTTTCTTT,CASSLGMNTEAFF
medium-sized,TRBJ1-2,TRBD1,TRBV29-1,TGCAGCGTTGAATACGAACAGGGGGCTGACTATGGCTACACCTTC,CSVEYEQGADYGYTF
medium-sized,TRBJ2-1,.,TRBV7-3,TGTGCCAGCAGCTCGGGATTCAGCTCCTACAATGAGCAGTTCTTC,CASSSGFSSYNEQFF
medium-sized,TRBJ2-7,.,TRBV20-1,TGCAGTGCTAGAGATGGAATCGGTGCCTACGAGCAGTACTTC,CSARDGIGAYEQYF